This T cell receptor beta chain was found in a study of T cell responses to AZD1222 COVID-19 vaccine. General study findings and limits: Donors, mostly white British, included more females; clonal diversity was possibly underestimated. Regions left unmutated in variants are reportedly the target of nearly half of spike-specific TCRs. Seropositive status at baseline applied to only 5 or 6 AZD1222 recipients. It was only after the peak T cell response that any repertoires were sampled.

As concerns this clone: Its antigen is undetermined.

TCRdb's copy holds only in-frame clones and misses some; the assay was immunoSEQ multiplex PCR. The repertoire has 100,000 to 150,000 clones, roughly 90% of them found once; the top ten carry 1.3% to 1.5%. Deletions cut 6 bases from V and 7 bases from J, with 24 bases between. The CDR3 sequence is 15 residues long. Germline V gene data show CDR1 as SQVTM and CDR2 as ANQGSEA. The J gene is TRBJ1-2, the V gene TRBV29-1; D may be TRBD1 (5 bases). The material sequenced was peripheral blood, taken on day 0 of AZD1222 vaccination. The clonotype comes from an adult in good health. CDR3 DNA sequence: TGCAGCGTACGTTACCGGGACTCCGGCTTACGTGGCTACACCTTC. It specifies CSVRYRDSGLRGYTF. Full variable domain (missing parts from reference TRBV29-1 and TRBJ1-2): SAVISQKPSRDICQRGTSLTIQCQVDSQVTMMFWYRQQPGQSLTLIATANQGSEATYESGFVIDKFPISRPNLTFSTLTVSNMSPEDSSIYLCSVRYRDSGLRGYTFGSGTRLTVV.